The TCR beta chain described here comes from a study of cytomegalovirus exposure and HLA in healthy donors. Absent from the records is this donor's CMV serostatus. To note about this clone: Its specificity is unknown.

General observations from the study: Previously analyzed data showed that most TCR beta V segments were productive at a frequency of about 87% or about 30%. Accurate prediction of most subjects' HLA-A and HLA-B alleles from TCR beta sequences was reported.

The PCR was carried out with 60 Vbeta primers and 13 Jbeta primers. How the authors handled the data: Roughly 11 million of the about 80 million unique TCR beta chains counted in a later analysis were shared. The assay was immunoSEQ multiplex PCR, and TCRdb's table has in-frame clones only and misses some. V, J and clone size derive from that table, while D and trimming were established from the DNA sequence. The sample records about 150,000 clones, 75% to 85% being singletons. V was cut by 3 bases and J by 2 bases, with 8 bases left in between. Germline V lookup: CDR1 KGHSH, CDR2 LQKENI. This CDR3 comprises 13 residues.

The sample consisted of PBMCs. This receptor was taken from a human donor in good health. The genes are TRBV18 and TRBJ2-7, with D hard to call. The CDR3 nucleotides read TGTGCCAGCTCACCTAAAACTACCTACGAGCAGTACTTC. It codes for CASSPKTTYEQYF.